Below, 26 T cell receptor beta chains from the same sample are listed, as sequenced in a study of technical replicates of blood from a handful of donors. Assay: immunoSEQ multiplex PCR; the TCRdb copy retains only in-frame clones and omits some. The repertoire has 65,000 to 95,000 clones, roughly 98% of them found once; the top ten carry more than 0.12%. Specimen: T cells isolated from PBMCs. Receptors were obtained from a human donor in good health.

The J gene is TRBJ2-7, the V gene TRBV10-3; D not certain. The V and J ends lost 4 bases and 1 base respectively, with 8 bases between them. Germline loops: CDR1 ENHRY, CDR2 SYGVKD. The CDR3 length is 13 residues. CDR3 amino acids: CAISGPRSYEQYF. In DNA, the CDR3 is TGTGCCATCAGTGGCCCTAGGTCCTACGAGCAGTACTTC.

The chain recombines TRBV7-3 with TRBJ2-7, with 7 positions matching TRBD1. V lost 0 bases, J lost 5 bases, and 4 bases stayed unmatched. This CDR3 contains 14 residues. Germline CDR1 and CDR2: SGHTA and FQGTGA. The chain's CDR3 is CASSLTGTDHEQYF. DNA for the CDR3: TGTGCCAGCAGCTTAACAGGGACAGATCACGAGCAGTACTTC.

This clone occurred a few times. Different DNA sequences within this sample yield the same CDR3. V gene TRBV4-1 combines with J gene TRBJ1-4; 7 bases agree with TRBD1. The junction had 17 bases not matched to a gene; V was cut back by 5 bases and J by 8 bases. Germline V CDR1 and CDR2: MGHRA, YSYEKL. This CDR3 is built from 17 residues. The CDR3 DNA reads as TGCGCCAGCAGCGATACAGGGGCCCGGGACGCAAAGGAAAAACTGTTTTTT. Translated: CASSDTGARDAKEKLFF.

The chain employs TRBV11-3 and TRBJ2-5; D uncertain. Germline assignment: CDR1 SGHNT and CDR2 YENEEA. V was clipped by 3 bases and J by 5 bases, with 4 bases between them. CDR3 size: 11 residues. This CDR3 is CASSFQETQYF. In DNA, the CDR3 is TGTGCCAGCAGCTTTCAGGAGACCCAGTACTTC.

The chain carries TRBV7-9 and TRBJ2-2; 7 nucleotides match TRBD2. V trimming: 6 bases; J trimming: 2 bases; junction bases outside the gene matches: 6. In germline, CDR1 is SEHNR, CDR2 FQNEAQ (reference sequence). The CDR3 is 15 amino acids. The DNA of the CDR3 is TGTGCCAGCAGGCCCGGGACTATAAACACCGGGGAGCTGTTTTTT. Translating gives CASRPGTINTGELFF.

The chain is built from TRBV27 and TRBJ2-2; 12 nucleotides align to TRBD2. Unmatched junction bases numbered 11, after V lost 5 bases and J lost 4 bases. Germline assignment: CDR1 MNHEY and CDR2 SMNVEV (reference sequence). This CDR3 is built from 18 residues. The CDR3 region has the DNA TGTGCCAGCAGTCCACCCTCTGGACTAGCGGGGCTCACCGGGGAGCTGTTTTTT. Its protein product is CASSPPSGLAGLTGELFF.

V is TRBV11-3 and J is TRBJ2-5; unclear D gene. Per germline, CDR1 SGHNT and CDR2 YENEEA. CDR3 length equals 14 residues. Trimming removed 3 bases at V and 1 base at J, with 9 bases between. The CDR3 loop is CASSLWRRQETQYF. CDR3 nucleotides: TGTGCCAGCAGCTTGTGGCGGCGCCAAGAGACCCAGTACTTC.

The CDR3 nucleotides read TGTGCCAGCTCACCATTTCAGGGGGCCGGAGATACGCAGTATTTT. It translates to CASSPFQGAGDTQYF. The chain links TRBV18 to TRBJ2-3; 8 positions match TRBD1. Germline-derived CDR1 and CDR2 are KGHSH and LQKENI. CDR3 length: 15 amino acids. With 2 bases clipped from V and 5 bases from J, the junction kept 6 bases outside the gene matches.

The chain uses TRBV6-1 and TRBJ2-4; 7 bases are shared with TRBD1. V shed 6 bases, J shed 2 bases, and the junction held 1 base outside the gene matches. CDR1 and CDR2 from the germline V gene are MNHNS and SASEGT. The CDR3 sequence is 13 residues long. The CDR3 sequence is CASRTGTKNIQYF. The CDR3 DNA sequence: TGTGCCAGCAGGACAGGGACCAAAAACATTCAGTACTTC.

The rearrangement joins TRBV30 to TRBJ1-1; TRBD1 might be the D (5 bases). Germline V lookup: CDR1 GTSNPN, CDR2 SVGIG (reference sequence). The CDR3 is made up of 14 amino acids. V was trimmed by 0 bases and J by 7 bases, leaving 15 bases between them. The CDR3 protein is CAWSVPLQVYEAFF. In DNA form, the CDR3 reads TGTGCCTGGAGTGTCCCATTACAGGTCTATGAAGCTTTCTTT.

The genes are TRBV30 and TRBJ2-7; D is undetermined. Trimming left V 5 bases short and J 0 bases short, with 8 bases between. Germline loops: CDR1 GTSNPN, CDR2 SVGIG (reference sequence). There are 12 residues in the CDR3. The CDR3 is CAWEVSSYEQYF. In nucleotides, the CDR3 is TGTGCCTGGGAGGTAAGCTCCTACGAGCAGTACTTC. The full variable domain, completed using reference TRBV30 and TRBJ2-7, is SQTIHQWPATLVQPVGSPLSLECTVEGTSNPNLYWYRQAAGRGLQLLFYSVGIGQISSEVPQNLSASRPQDRQFILSSKKLLLSDSGFYLCAWEVSSYEQYFGPGTRLTVT.

CDR3 DNA sequence: TGTGCCAGCAGTGAAGCCGGAGGTCTCCACACCTTC. This gives the protein CASSEAGGLHTF. V usage is TRBV6-1 and J usage is TRBJ1-2; D gene ambiguous. Looked up from germline, CDR1 is MNHNS and CDR2 is SASEGT. The length of the CDR3 is 12 residues. V was pared by 0 bases and J by 12 bases, with 11 bases between.

The chain joins TRBV25-1 to TRBJ1-1; weak D call: TRBD1 (5 bases). Between the trimmed V and J ends, which lost 3 bases and 8 bases, there was a span of 19 bases. Germline loops: CDR1 MGHDK, CDR2 SYGVNS. The CDR3 loop spans 15 amino acids. CDR3 sequence reads: CASSDSKGPQDEAFF. In DNA form, the CDR3 reads TGTGCCAGCAGTGACTCCAAGGGTCCACAGGACGAAGCTTTCTTT.

The rearrangement uses TRBV5-1 and TRBJ1-2, with 7 bases that match TRBD1. The CDR3 length is 13 residues. CDR1 is SGHRS, CDR2 YFSETQ, per germline. Trimming at V came to 3 bases and at J to 8 bases, leaving 7 bases not matched to a gene. This chain's CDR3 is CASSWGTERGYTF. In nucleotides, the CDR3 is TGCGCCAGCAGCTGGGGGACAGAGAGGGGCTACACCTTC. Full variable domain (rest looked up from reference TRBV5-1 and TRBJ1-2): KAGVTQTPRYLIKTRGQQVTLSCSPISGHRSVSWYQQTPGQGLQFLFEYFSETQRNKGNFPGRFSGRQFSNSRSEMNVSTLELGDSALYLCASSWGTERGYTFGSGTRLTVV.

V usage is TRBV19 and J usage is TRBJ2-5; 8 nucleotides agree with TRBD2. This CDR3 has 16 residues. V dropped 4 bases and J dropped 5; count of bases not matched to a gene: 12. CDR1 LNHDA and CDR2 SQIVND come from the germline V gene (reference sequence). CDR3 sequence reads: CASSTGGGVGSETQYF. DNA of the CDR3: TGTGCCAGTAGTACGGGAGGGGGAGTCGGTTCGGAGACCCAGTACTTC.

This clone was recorded a few times. The V call is TRBV19, the J call TRBJ1-1, with D possibly TRBD1 on 5 matching bases. The CDR3 totals 14 residues. CDR1 LNHDA and CDR2 SQIVND come from the germline V gene (reference sequence). V lost 3 bases to trimming and J lost 0 bases, with 8 bases between them. CDR3 amino acids: CASSIRQMNTEAFF. CDR3 nucleotides: TGTGCCAGTAGTATTAGACAGATGAACACTGAAGCTTTCTTT.

This chain joins TRBV7-9 and TRBJ2-7, with 7 bases matching TRBD1. Germline CDR1 SEHNR, CDR2 FQNEAQ (reference sequence). This CDR3 has 16 residues. V lost 4 bases to trimming and J lost 0 bases; unmatched junction nucleotides: 9. CDR3: CASSSPTGIPSYEQYF. Written as DNA, the CDR3 is TGTGCCAGCAGCTCTCCGACAGGGATCCCCTCCTACGAGCAGTACTTC.

This chain uses TRBV5-6 with TRBJ1-2; 8 nucleotides line up with TRBD1. Germline V gene sequence: CDR1 SGHDT, CDR2 YYEEEE. CDR3 length: 14 residues. After removal of 4 bases from V and 5 bases from J, the junction contained 7 bases not matched to a gene. CDR3: CASSTIDRGYGYTF. The CDR3 region has the DNA TGTGCCAGCAGCACCATCGACAGGGGATATGGCTACACCTTC.

This chain connects TRBV11-2 to TRBJ2-7; tentative D call: TRBD2 (6 bases). Trimming left V 0 bases short and J 5 bases short, with 14 bases between. The V gene's germline CDR1 is SGHAT and CDR2 FQNNGV. The CDR3 has 15 residues. The CDR3 DNA is TGTGCCAGCAGCTTAGATCGGGGAGGCGTGAACGAGCAGTACTTC. This codes for CASSLDRGGVNEQYF. Filled out from reference TRBV11-2 and TRBJ2-7, the complete variable domain reads EAGVAQSPRYKIIEKRQSVAFWCNPISGHATLYWYQQILGQGPKLLIQFQNNGVVDDSQLPKDRFSAERLKGVDSTLKIQPAKLEDSAVYLCASSLDRGGVNEQYFGPGTRLTVT.

The rearrangement uses TRBV9 and TRBJ1-2; a possible D gene is TRBD1 (6 bases). V dropped 0 bases and J dropped 8 bases, with 17 bases sitting between them. Germline V gene data show CDR1 as SGDLS and CDR2 as YYNGEE. This CDR3 has 15 residues. The CDR3 sequence is CASSVEGWGGEGYTF. CDR3 DNA sequence: TGTGCCAGCAGCGTAGAAGGCTGGGGGGGCGAAGGCTACACCTTC.

The chain recombines TRBV4-1 with TRBJ2-1; no clear D gene. The germline CDR1 and CDR2 sequences are MGHRA and YSYEKL. The V and J ends lost 3 bases and 8 bases respectively, with 11 bases between them. The CDR3 consists of 13 residues. The CDR3 region is CASSHTGHDEQFF. The CDR3 DNA sequence: TGCGCCAGCAGCCATACTGGTCACGATGAGCAGTTCTTC.

The chain couples TRBV15 to TRBJ2-2; D not resolved. CDR3 length: 15 residues. The V gene's germline CDR1 is LNHNV and CDR2 YYDKDF (reference sequence). V lost 6 bases, J lost 0 bases, and 11 bases lay in between. As DNA, the CDR3 is TGTGCCACCAGTAGTAGGAGACCGAACACCGGGGAGCTGTTTTTT. Amino acids: CATSSRRPNTGELFF.

This clone was observed a single time. The chain employs TRBV9 and TRBJ2-2; 9 bases line up with TRBD1. This CDR3 contains 16 residues. Per the germline V gene, CDR1 is SGDLS and CDR2 is YYNGEE. V lost 4 bases and J lost 6; bases outside the gene matches: 10. CDR3 region: CASSTPTTGGAGELFF. CDR3 nucleotide sequence: TGTGCCAGCAGCACACCCACGACAGGGGGGGCCGGGGAGCTGTTTTTT.

The chain uses TRBV10-3 and TRBJ2-1; the D is unclear. Per the germline V gene, CDR1 is ENHRY and CDR2 is SYGVKD. This CDR3 region has 16 residues. The ends were cut back, 3 bases at V and 1 base at J, with 13 bases in the middle. CDR3 protein: CAISEFMGASYNEQFF. The CDR3 coding sequence is TGTGCCATCAGTGAATTTATGGGCGCTTCCTACAATGAGCAGTTCTTC.

This clone was recorded only once. The chain joins TRBV5-1 to TRBJ2-1; 9 positions agree with TRBD1. J gave up 1 base and V 6 bases, and 11 bases lay outside the gene matches. CDR3 length: 17 amino acids. Germline lookup yields CDR1 SGHRS and CDR2 YFSETQ. The CDR3 loop is CASTPEGQGESYNEQFF. The DNA of the CDR3 is TGCGCCAGCACCCCTGAGGGACAGGGAGAGTCCTACAATGAGCAGTTCTTC.

The genes are TRBV11-2 and TRBJ1-2; 11 bases line up with TRBD1. Germline V lookup: CDR1 SGHAT, CDR2 FQNNGV. The CDR3 runs 12 residues. The V gene end was trimmed by 4 bases and the J gene end by 13 bases; junction bases not matched to a gene: 5. CDR3 region: CASSSDGTGGTF. The CDR3 nucleotides read TGTGCCAGCAGCTCCGATGGGACAGGGGGCACCTTC.